The 25 T cell receptor beta chains presented below share a single source sample, sequenced in a study of T cells in Graves' hyperthyroidism and ophthalmopathy. The CDR3 regions of TCR beta were amplified from RNA transcripts. HTBI primers were employed in a first-round RT-PCR of the TCR CDR3. MiXCR, applied by TCRdb to the multiplex PCR reads, yields one record per CDR3 protein. The table has approximately 510,000 distinct CDR3 sequences, around 20% seen once; the top ten hold around 27%. The specimen sequenced was blood. Receptor source: a man aged 18 to 29 with Graves' hyperthyroidism.

In this sample, this clonotype turned up a few times. Sequence at one end of the junction differs from germline and may be a read error. The chain joins TRBV27 to TRBJ1-2, with TRBD1 identical over 8 bases. This CDR3 has 14 amino acids. Per germline, CDR1 MNHEY and CDR2 SMNVEV (reference sequence). The CDR3 loop is CGSSLSGTGYGYTF. As DNA, the CDR3 is TGTGGCAGCAGTCTATCCGGGACAGGTTATGGCTACACCTTC.

This clonotype was counted a few times. The rearrangement links TRBV11-3 to TRBJ2-7; 7 nucleotides line up with TRBD2. Germline CDR1 reads SGHNT; CDR2 reads YENEEA. Trimming at V came to 5 bases and at J to 0 bases, leaving 7 bases not matched to a gene. The length of the CDR3 is 15 residues. CDR3: CASSQRASGSYEQYF. DNA for the CDR3: TGTGCCAGCAGCCAGAGGGCTAGCGGCTCCTACGAGCAGTACTTC.

There are a few counts of this clonotype. The chain has TRBV6-5 and TRBJ1-1, with D unclear. Germline V gene sequence: CDR1 MNHEY, CDR2 SVGAGI. Trimming took off 4 bases at V and 1 base at J, with 19 bases between the two ends. The CDR3 extends over 17 amino acids. This chain's CDR3 is CASSSFGSDLPNTEAFF. The DNA for the CDR3 is TGTGCCAGCAGTTCTTTCGGGTCGGATCTTCCGAACACTGAAGCTTTCTTT.

This clonotype occurred many times. The rearrangement joins TRBV7-6 to TRBJ2-2; the D is unclear. CDR1 and CDR2 from the germline V gene are SGHVS and FNYEAQ. Deletions cut 1 base from V and 4 bases from J, with 10 bases between. The CDR3 loop spans 15 amino acids. Written as DNA, the CDR3 is TGTGCCAGCAGCTTAGGTGCTGGGTTCACCGGGGAGCTGTTTTTT. This codes for CASSLGAGFTGELFF. Full variable domain (remainder filled in from reference TRBV7-6 and TRBJ2-2): GAGVSQSPRYKVTKRGQDVALRCDPISGHVSLYWYRQALGQGPEFLTYFNYEAQQDKSGLPNDRFSAERPEGSISTLTIQRTEQRDSAMYRCASSLGAGFTGELFFGEGSRLTVL.

This clonotype has ten or more counts. The chain couples TRBV7-9 to TRBJ2-5; 7 positions agree with TRBD2. The V gene's germline CDR1 is SEHNR and CDR2 FQNEAQ (reference sequence). V lost 5 bases and J lost 2; bases outside the gene matches: 8. The CDR3 is 15 amino acids. DNA for the CDR3: TGTGCCAGCAGCGGGGGGGACCATCTGCAAGAGACCCAGTACTTC. Protein product: CASSGGDHLQETQYF.

This clonotype was seen repeatedly, ten times or more. The genes are TRBV6-5 and TRBJ1-1; a weak D match, TRBD1 (6 bases). This CDR3 comprises 16 residues. Trimming shortened V by 2 bases and J by 3 bases, and 16 bases separated the two germline ends. Germline V CDR1 and CDR2: MNHEY, SVGAGI. The CDR3 region is CASSYLRGAGDTEAFF. In DNA, the CDR3 is TGTGCCAGCAGTTACCTACGGGGGGCCGGGGACACTGAAGCTTTCTTT.

With regard to this clonotype: This may be a read error, as it is one base from a much larger clone. This likely comes from a read error, as the CDR3 has no conserved phenylalanine or tryptophan at its end. The genes are TRBV6-1 and TRBJ2-2; TRBD1 matches at 9 bases. Germline V gives CDR1 MNHNS, CDR2 SASEGT. The J segment lost 1 base and the V segment lost 3 bases, leaving 6 bases of the junction unmatched. The CDR3 consists of 17 residues. Here the CDR3 reads CASSEGDRVGNTGELFL. In DNA, the CDR3 is TGTGCCAGCAGTGAGGGGGACAGGGTAGGGAACACCGGGGAGCTGTTTCTT.

In this sample, this clonotype turned up many times. The chain has TRBV6-5 and TRBJ1-1; D unclear. CDR1 MNHEY and CDR2 SVGAGI come from the germline V gene. This CDR3 comprises 14 residues. V lost 9 bases and J lost 1, with 15 bases in between. CDR3 sequence: CASRPRRGNTEAFF. The CDR3 region has the DNA TGTGCCAGTCGGCCCCGCCGTGGGAACACTGAAGCTTTCTTT.

This clonotype was observed many times. The V gene is TRBV6-2 or TRBV6-3, the J gene TRBJ1-1; 12 bases fit TRBD1. J lost 4 bases, V lost 2 bases, and 5 bases had no gene match. Germline CDR1 reads MNHEY; CDR2 reads SVGEGT. The CDR3 totals 16 residues. In DNA form, the CDR3 reads TGTGCCAGCAGTTACGGGACAGGGGGCCGGGGCACTGAAGCTTTCTTT. Protein product: CASSYGTGGRGTEAFF.

This clonotype was seen repeatedly, ten times or more. The CDR3 spells CASSPQPDYYGYTF. CDR3 sequence (DNA): TGTGCCAGCAGCCCCCAACCAGACTACTATGGCTACACCTTC. The chain is built from TRBV6-5 and TRBJ1-2; D remains ambiguous. Deletions cut 6 bases from V and 3 bases from J, with 14 bases between. This CDR3 has 14 residues. Germline CDR1 MNHEY, CDR2 SVGAGI.

The V and J genes are TRBV24-1 and TRBJ2-2; D may be TRBD2 (5 bases). CDR1 is KGHDR and CDR2 is SFDVKD in the germline V gene. V lost 7 bases to trimming and J lost 2 bases, with 7 bases between them. The length of the CDR3 is 13 residues. CDR3 nucleotide sequence: TGTGCCACCAGGGGAGTTAACACCGGGGAGCTGTTTTTT. This codes for CATRGVNTGELFF.

The V call is TRBV20-1, the J call TRBJ1-1; possible D gene TRBD1, 6 bases. V was shortened by 3 bases and J by 5 bases, with 13 bases between the two germline ends. The length of the CDR3 is 13 residues. Germline V CDR1 and CDR2: DFQATT, SNEGSKA (reference sequence). Here the CDR3 reads CSARRRGATEAFF. CDR3 in DNA: TGCAGTGCTAGGAGGCGGGGGGCGACTGAAGCTTTCTTT.

In this sample, this clonotype turned up many times. CDR3 sequence: CASSLGVLTGDTGELFF. In DNA form, the CDR3 reads TGTGCCAGCAGTTTAGGGGTATTAACAGGGGACACCGGGGAGCTGTTTTTT. This chain connects TRBV12-3 or TRBV12-4 to TRBJ2-2; 7 nucleotides agree with TRBD1. V dropped 1 base and J dropped 3; count of bases not matched to a gene: 8. The CDR3 contains 17 residues.

This clonotype was counted many times. The chain uses TRBV7-2 and TRBJ2-7; D possibly matches TRBD1 or TRBD2 (7 bases each). CDR3 size: 18 residues. The germline V gene has CDR1 SGHTA and CDR2 FQGNSA. Trimming took off 1 base at V and 3 bases at J, with 22 bases between the two ends. CDR3 sequence (DNA): TGTGCCAGCAGCTTAGTTCCTCCGGGGCAGGGGGGGAACTACGAGCAGTACTTC. Translating it yields CASSLVPPGQGGNYEQYF.

This clonotype was detected many times. This chain joins TRBV2 and TRBJ1-5, with D possibly matching TRBD1 (6 bases). Germline CDR1 reads SNHLY; CDR2 reads FYNNEI. V dropped 5 bases and J dropped 0 bases, with 11 bases sitting between them. The CDR3 loop spans 15 amino acids. The CDR3 here is CASSSGQHSNQPQHF. The CDR3 region has the DNA TGTGCCAGCAGTTCAGGACAGCATAGCAATCAGCCCCAGCATTTT.

This clonotype showed up many times. A clone one base away is much larger, so this may be a read error. The rearrangement joins TRBV6-2 or TRBV6-3 to TRBJ2-5; 7 bases are shared with TRBD1. The CDR3 is made up of 12 amino acids. Germline V gene lookup returns CDR1 MNHEY and CDR2 SVGEGT. The CDR3 reads CASRPGTETKYF. For the CDR3, the DNA is TGTGCCAGCAGGCCGGGGACAGAGACCAAGTACTTC.

In DNA, the CDR3 is TGTGCCACCAGCAGAGATAGTGGGCCGTCGAACACTGAAGCTTTCTTT. As protein: CATSRDSGPSNTEAFF. V gene TRBV15 combines with J gene TRBJ1-1; D unclear. The CDR3 length is 16 residues. CDR1 and CDR2 (germline): LNHNV, YYDKDF (reference sequence). V dropped 0 bases and J dropped 1 base, with 12 bases sitting between them. The variable domain in full, completed from reference TRBV15 and TRBJ1-1, reads DAMVIQNPRYQVTQFGKPVTLSCSQTLNHNVMYWYQQKSSQAPKLLFHYYDKDFNNEADTPDNFQSRRPNTSFCFLDIRSPGLGDTAMYLCATSRDSGPSNTEAFFGQGTRLTVV.

This clonotype appeared many times. V and J are TRBV4-2 and TRBJ2-3; no definite D call. Trimming left V 1 base short and J 4 bases short, with 3 bases between. This CDR3 has 12 residues. Germline V gene lookup returns CDR1 LGHNA and CDR2 YNFKEQ. CDR3: CASSQVSDTQYF. The DNA of the CDR3 is TGTGCCAGCAGCCAAGTATCAGATACGCAGTATTTT.

This clonotype was counted at least ten times. The rearrangement uses TRBV15 and TRBJ1-3, with 8 bases identical to TRBD1. Germline assignment: CDR1 LNHNV and CDR2 YYDKDF (reference sequence). The CDR3 has 13 residues. The V gene end was trimmed by 8 bases and the J gene end by 4 bases; junction bases not matched to a gene: 4. CDR3 coding DNA: TGTGCCACCCAGGGGGCAGGGGGAAACACCATATATTTT. Translation gives CATQGAGGNTIYF. Combining the CDR3 with reference TRBV15 and TRBJ1-3 gives the whole variable domain DAMVIQNPRYQVTQFGKPVTLSCSQTLNHNVMYWYQQKSSQAPKLLFHYYDKDFNNEADTPDNFQSRRPNTSFCFLDIRSPGLGDTAMYLCATQGAGGNTIYFGEGSWLTVV.

This clonotype was seen a single time. V and J are TRBV6-5 and TRBJ1-5, with 9 bases identical to TRBD1. This CDR3 is built from 14 residues. The germline gives CDR1 MNHEY, CDR2 SVGAGI. J lost 9 bases, V lost 0 bases, and 3 bases had no gene match. As DNA, the CDR3 is TGTGCCAGCAGTTACTCGGACAGGGGATCGCCCCAGCATTTT. It is translated as CASSYSDRGSPQHF.

This chain uses TRBV20-1 with TRBJ1-2, with D perhaps TRBD1 (5 bases). CDR1 is DFQATT and CDR2 is SNEGSKA in the germline V gene (reference sequence). The CDR3 has 15 amino acids. V shed 1 base and J shed 8 bases, with 20 bases lying between them. The CDR3 DNA follows: TGCAGTGCTAGAGGGGATATGGGGCAGAGAATCGGCTACACCTTC. Protein: CSARGDMGQRIGYTF.

J is TRBJ2-3 and V is TRBV12-3 or TRBV12-4; 15 bases match TRBD2. V dropped 4 bases and J dropped 2; count of bases not matched to a gene: 7. The CDR3 contains 18 residues. The CDR3 DNA is TGTGCCAGCAGTTCTGGGACTAGCGGGGGGCGGGCCACAGATACGCAGTATTTT. It codes for CASSSGTSGGRATDTQYF.

The gene calls are TRBV28 and TRBJ1-3, with D possibly matching TRBD1 (5 bases). The CDR3 sequence is 16 residues long. V gave up 4 bases and J gave up 0 bases, with 13 bases separating them. Germline lookup yields CDR1 MDHEN and CDR2 SYDVKM. The CDR3 region is CASSSPGGDSGNTIYF. CDR3 coding DNA: TGTGCCAGCAGTTCCCCGGGAGGGGACTCTGGAAACACCATATATTTT.

The V call is TRBV2, the J call TRBJ2-1; a possible D gene is TRBD1 (6 bases). Between the trimmed V and J ends, which lost 7 bases and 9 bases, there was a span of 16 bases. The CDR3 spans 13 residues. Germline V CDR1 and CDR2: SNHLY, FYNNEI. The CDR3 DNA is TGTGCCAGCAACCAACACAGGGTAACTGAGCAGTTCTTC. It yields the protein CASNQHRVTEQFF.

This clonotype was recorded at least ten times. The chain joins TRBV12-3 or TRBV12-4 to TRBJ2-2, with TRBD1 identical over 7 bases. The CDR3 length is 15 residues. Germline trimming cut 3 bases from V and 2 bases from J; bases unmatched to any gene: 3. This CDR3 reads CASSFRQGNTGELFF. The CDR3 DNA sequence: TGTGCCAGCAGTTTCAGACAGGGAAACACCGGGGAGCTGTTTTTT.